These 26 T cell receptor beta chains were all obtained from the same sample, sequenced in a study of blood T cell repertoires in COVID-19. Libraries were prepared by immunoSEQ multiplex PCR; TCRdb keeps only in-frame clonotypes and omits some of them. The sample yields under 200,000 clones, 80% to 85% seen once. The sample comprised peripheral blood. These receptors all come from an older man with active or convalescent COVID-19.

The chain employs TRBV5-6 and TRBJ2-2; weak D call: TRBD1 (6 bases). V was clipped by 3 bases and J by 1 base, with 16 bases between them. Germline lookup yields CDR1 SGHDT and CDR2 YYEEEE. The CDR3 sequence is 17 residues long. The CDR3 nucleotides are TGTGCCAGCAGCTCGCCCTCACAGGGCCTGAACACCGGGGAGCTGTTTTTT. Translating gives CASSSPSQGLNTGELFF.

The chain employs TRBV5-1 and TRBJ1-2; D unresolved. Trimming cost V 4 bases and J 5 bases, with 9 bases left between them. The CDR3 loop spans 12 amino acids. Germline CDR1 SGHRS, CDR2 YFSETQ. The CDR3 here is CASSTGVYGYTF. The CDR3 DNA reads TGCGCCAGCAGCACCGGGGTGTATGGCTACACCTTC.

CDR3 amino acids: CASSQLGTGDYGYTF. DNA for the CDR3: TGTGCCAGCAGCCAACTCGGGACAGGGGACTATGGCTACACCTTC. This sequence joins TRBV5-4 and TRBJ1-2, with 10 bases matching TRBD1. The CDR3 loop spans 15 amino acids. V shed 4 bases, J shed 3 bases, and the junction held 6 bases outside the gene matches. Germline lookup yields CDR1 SGHNT and CDR2 YYREEE (reference sequence).

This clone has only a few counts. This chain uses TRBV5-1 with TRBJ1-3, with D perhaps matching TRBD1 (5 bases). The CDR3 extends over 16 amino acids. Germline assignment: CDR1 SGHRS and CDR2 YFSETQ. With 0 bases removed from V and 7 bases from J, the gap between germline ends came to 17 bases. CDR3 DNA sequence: TGCGCCAGCAGCTTGGGTGGACAAAGCATAGGGAACACCATATATTTT. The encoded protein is CASSLGGQSIGNTIYF.

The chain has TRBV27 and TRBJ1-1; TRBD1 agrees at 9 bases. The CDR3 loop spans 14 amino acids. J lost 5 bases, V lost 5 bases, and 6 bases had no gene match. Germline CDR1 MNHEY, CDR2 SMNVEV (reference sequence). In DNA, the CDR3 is TGTGCCAGCAGTGTACAAGGACAGGGGACTGAAGCTTTCTTT. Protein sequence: CASSVQGQGTEAFF.

CDR3 residues: CASSLRTETYGYTF. CDR3 DNA sequence: TGCGCCAGCAGCCTCCGGACAGAGACCTATGGCTACACCTTC. The chain joins TRBV5-1 to TRBJ1-2, with D possibly being TRBD1 (6 bases). Germline loops: CDR1 SGHRS, CDR2 YFSETQ. The V end was cut by 4 bases, the J end by 4 bases, with 14 bases between. The length of the CDR3 is 14 residues. Full variable domain (rest looked up from reference TRBV5-1 and TRBJ1-2): KAGVTQTPRYLIKTRGQQVTLSCSPISGHRSVSWYQQTPGQGLQFLFEYFSETQRNKGNFPGRFSGRQFSNSRSEMNVSTLELGDSALYLCASSLRTETYGYTFGSGTRLTVV.

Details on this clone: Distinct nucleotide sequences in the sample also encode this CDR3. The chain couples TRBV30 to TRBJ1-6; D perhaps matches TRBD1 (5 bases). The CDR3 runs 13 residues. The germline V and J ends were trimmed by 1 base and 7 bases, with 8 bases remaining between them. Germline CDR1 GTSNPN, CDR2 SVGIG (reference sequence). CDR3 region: CAWSGQGNSPLHF. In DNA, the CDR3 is TGTGCCTGGAGTGGGCAGGGAAATTCACCCCTCCACTTT.

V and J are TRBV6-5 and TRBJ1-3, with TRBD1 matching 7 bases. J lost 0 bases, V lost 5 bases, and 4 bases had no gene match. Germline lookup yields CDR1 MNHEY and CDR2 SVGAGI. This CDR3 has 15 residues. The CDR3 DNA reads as TGTGCCAGCAGTATTCAGGGGGTCTCTGGAAACACCATATATTTT. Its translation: CASSIQGVSGNTIYF.

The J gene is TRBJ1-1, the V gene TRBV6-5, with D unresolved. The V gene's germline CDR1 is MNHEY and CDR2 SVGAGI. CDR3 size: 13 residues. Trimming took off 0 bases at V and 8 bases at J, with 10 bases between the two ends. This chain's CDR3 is CASSYSPGLEAFF. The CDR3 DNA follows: TGTGCCAGCAGTTACTCGCCCGGACTCGAAGCTTTCTTT.

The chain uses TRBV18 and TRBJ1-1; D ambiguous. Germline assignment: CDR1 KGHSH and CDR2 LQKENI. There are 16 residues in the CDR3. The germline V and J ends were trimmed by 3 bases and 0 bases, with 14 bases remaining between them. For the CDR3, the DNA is TGTGCCAGCTCACCCCCGGGGAGGCTGGTGAACACTGAAGCTTTCTTT. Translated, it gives CASSPPGRLVNTEAFF.

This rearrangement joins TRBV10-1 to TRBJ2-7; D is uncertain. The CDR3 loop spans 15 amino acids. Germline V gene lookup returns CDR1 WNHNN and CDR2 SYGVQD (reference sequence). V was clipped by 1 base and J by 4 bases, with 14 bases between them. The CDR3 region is CASSEFPGSGYEQYF. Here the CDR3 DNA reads TGCGCCAGCAGTGAGTTTCCGGGTAGTGGGTACGAGCAGTACTTC.

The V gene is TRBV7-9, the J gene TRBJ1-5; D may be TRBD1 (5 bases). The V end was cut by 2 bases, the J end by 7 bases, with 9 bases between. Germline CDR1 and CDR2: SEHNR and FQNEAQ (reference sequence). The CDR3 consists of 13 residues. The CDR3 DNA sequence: TGTGCCAGCAGCTTACAGGGTCAACAGCCCCAGCATTTT. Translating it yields CASSLQGQQPQHF.

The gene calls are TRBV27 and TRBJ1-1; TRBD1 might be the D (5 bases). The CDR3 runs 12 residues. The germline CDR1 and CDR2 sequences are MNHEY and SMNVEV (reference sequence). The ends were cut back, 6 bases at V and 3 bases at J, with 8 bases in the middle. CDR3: CASSNRYTEAFF. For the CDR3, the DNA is TGTGCCAGCAGCAACAGGTACACTGAAGCTTTCTTT.

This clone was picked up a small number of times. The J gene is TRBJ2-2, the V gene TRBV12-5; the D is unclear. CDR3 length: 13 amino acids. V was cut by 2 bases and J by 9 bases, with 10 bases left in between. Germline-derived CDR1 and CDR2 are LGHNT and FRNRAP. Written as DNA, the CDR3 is TGTGCTAGTGGTTTGTCTAACTCCAGGGAGCTGTTTTTT. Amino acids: CASGLSNSRELFF.

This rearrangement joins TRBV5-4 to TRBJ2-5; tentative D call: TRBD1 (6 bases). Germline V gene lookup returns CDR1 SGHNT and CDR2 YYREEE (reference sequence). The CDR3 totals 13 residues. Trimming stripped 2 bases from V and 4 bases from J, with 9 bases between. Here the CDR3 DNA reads TGTGCCAGCAGCTTCGAGACAGGAGAGACCCAGTACTTC. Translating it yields CASSFETGETQYF. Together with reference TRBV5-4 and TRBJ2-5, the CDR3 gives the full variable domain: ETGVTQSPTHLIKTRGQQVTLRCSSQSGHNTVSWYQQALGQGPQFIFQYYREEENGRGNFPPRFSGLQFPNYSSELNVNALELDDSALYLCASSFETGETQYFGPGTRLLVL.

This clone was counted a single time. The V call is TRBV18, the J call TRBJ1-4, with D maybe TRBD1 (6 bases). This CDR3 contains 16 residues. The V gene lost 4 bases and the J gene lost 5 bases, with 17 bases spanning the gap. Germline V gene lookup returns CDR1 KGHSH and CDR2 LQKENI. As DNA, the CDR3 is TGTGCCAGCTCACAAAACTGGGGCAGGGGAAATGAAAAACTGTTTTTT. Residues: CASSQNWGRGNEKLFF.

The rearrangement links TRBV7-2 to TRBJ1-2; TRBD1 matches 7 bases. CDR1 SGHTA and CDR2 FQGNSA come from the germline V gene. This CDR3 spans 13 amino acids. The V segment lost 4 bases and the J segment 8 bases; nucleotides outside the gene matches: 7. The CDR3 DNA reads TGTGCCAGCAGCTATCGGGACAGTGGGGGCTACACCTTC. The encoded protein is CASSYRDSGGYTF.

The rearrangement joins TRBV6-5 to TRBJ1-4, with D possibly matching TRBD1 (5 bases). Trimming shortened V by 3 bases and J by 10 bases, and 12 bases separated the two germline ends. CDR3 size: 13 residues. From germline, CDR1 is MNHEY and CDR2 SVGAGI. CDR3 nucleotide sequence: TGTGCCAGCAGTTATACAGGCGGGGGAAAACTGTTTTTT. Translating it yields CASSYTGGGKLFF.

CDR3 sequence reads: CASSLGPRASGGNNEQFF. The DNA for the CDR3 is TGTGCCAGCAGCTTAGGCCCCCGGGCTAGCGGAGGGAACAATGAGCAGTTCTTC. The J gene is TRBJ2-1, the V gene TRBV7-9, with 7 bases matching TRBD2. Germline V gene sequence: CDR1 SEHNR, CDR2 FQNEAQ (reference sequence). J lost 5 bases, V lost 1 base, and 14 bases had no gene match. CDR3 length: 18 residues.

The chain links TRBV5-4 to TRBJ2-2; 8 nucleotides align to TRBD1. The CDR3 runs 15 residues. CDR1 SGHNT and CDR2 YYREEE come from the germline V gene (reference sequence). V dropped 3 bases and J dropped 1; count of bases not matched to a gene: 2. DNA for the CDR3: TGTGCCAGCAGCTCCGGGACAGGGAACACCGGGGAGCTGTTTTTT. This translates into CASSSGTGNTGELFF. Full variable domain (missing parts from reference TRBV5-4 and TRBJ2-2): ETGVTQSPTHLIKTRGQQVTLRCSSQSGHNTVSWYQQALGQGPQFIFQYYREEENGRGNFPPRFSGLQFPNYSSELNVNALELDDSALYLCASSSGTGNTGELFFGEGSRLTVL.

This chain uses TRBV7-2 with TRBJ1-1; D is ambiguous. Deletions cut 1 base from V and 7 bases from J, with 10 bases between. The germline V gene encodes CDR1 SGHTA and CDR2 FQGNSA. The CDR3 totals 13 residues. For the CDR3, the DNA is TGTGCCAGCAGCTTAGAACCAGATATTGAAGCTTTCTTT. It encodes CASSLEPDIEAFF.

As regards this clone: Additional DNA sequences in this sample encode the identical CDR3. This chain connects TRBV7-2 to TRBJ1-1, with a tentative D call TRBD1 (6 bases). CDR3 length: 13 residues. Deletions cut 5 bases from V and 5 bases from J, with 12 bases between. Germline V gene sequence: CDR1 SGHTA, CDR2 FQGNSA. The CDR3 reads CASSGRGGTEAFF. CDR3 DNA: TGTGCCAGCAGCGGCAGGGGTGGGACTGAAGCTTTCTTT.

The CDR3 sequence: CASSPHPTSGTYEQYF. The CDR3 region has the DNA TGTGCCAGCAGTCCTCACCCGACTAGCGGTACCTACGAGCAGTACTTC. The chain joins TRBV28 to TRBJ2-7; the match to TRBD2 covers 9 bases. J was trimmed by 2 bases and V by 5 bases; bases with no gene match: 10. Germline assignment: CDR1 MDHEN and CDR2 SYDVKM. This CDR3 is 16 amino acids long.

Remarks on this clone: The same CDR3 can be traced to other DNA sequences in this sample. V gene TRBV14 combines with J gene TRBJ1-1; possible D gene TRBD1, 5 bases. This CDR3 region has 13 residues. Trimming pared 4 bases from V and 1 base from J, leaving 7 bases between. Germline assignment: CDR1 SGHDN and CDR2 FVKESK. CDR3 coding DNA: TGTGCCAGCAGCCGTGACAGGAACACTGAAGCTTTCTTT. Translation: CASSRDRNTEAFF.

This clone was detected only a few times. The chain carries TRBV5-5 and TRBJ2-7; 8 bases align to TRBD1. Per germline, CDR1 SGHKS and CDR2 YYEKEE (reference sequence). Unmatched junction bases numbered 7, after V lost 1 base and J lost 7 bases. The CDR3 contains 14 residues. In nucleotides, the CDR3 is TGTGCCAGCAGCTTGCCTCAGGGGGCGCGAGAGCAGTACTTC. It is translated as CASSLPQGAREQYF.

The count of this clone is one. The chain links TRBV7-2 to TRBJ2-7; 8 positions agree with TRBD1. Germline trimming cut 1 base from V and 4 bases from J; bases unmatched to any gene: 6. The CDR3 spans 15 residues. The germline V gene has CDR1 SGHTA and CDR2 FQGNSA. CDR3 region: CASSLGRGQVYEQYF. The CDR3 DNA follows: TGTGCCAGCAGCTTAGGCAGGGGGCAGGTGTACGAGCAGTACTTC.